The clone carrying this TCR beta chain was counted only a few times. The target antigen is unknown. From RNA transcripts, TCR beta CDR3 regions were amplified. Primed by the HTBI set, a first-round RT-PCR was run on the TCR CDR3. One entry per CDR3 protein, called by TCRdb with MiXCR from the multiplex PCR reads. The data show hundreds of thousands of distinct CDR3 sequences, with around 17% seen just once and about 17% held by the top ten. CDR1 is KGHSH, CDR2 LQKENI, per germline. The CDR3 totals 17 residues. Unmatched junction bases numbered 5, after V lost 3 bases and J lost 1 base. This specimen belongs to a study of T cells in Graves' hyperthyroidism and ophthalmopathy. Study conclusions and caveats: Blood also contained most expanded thyroid clonotypes above 0.001.

This TCR came from a woman between 18 and 30 years old with Graves' hyperthyroidism. This chain links TRBV18 with TRBJ2-3; 12 nucleotides align to TRBD2. Sequencing input: blood. The DNA of the CDR3 is TGTGCCAGCTCACCTGTGACTAGCGGGAGAGGCACAGATACGCAGTATTTT. It yields the protein CASSPVTSGRGTDTQYF.